Given below is one T cell receptor (beta chain) in context. Germline CDR1 reads LGHDT; CDR2 reads YNNKEL (reference sequence). Germline trimming cut 0 bases from V and 3 bases from J; bases unmatched to any gene: 2. The CDR3 is 14 amino acids. Authors' analysis steps: The assay estimated nucleated cells by amplifying reference gene primers. This table comes from immunoSEQ multiplex PCR, and its TCRdb copy is limited to in-frame clones, with some not included. V, J and clone size reflect that table, while D and trimming were determined from the DNA. The repertoire holds tens of thousands of clones, with under 90% as singletons. This specimen belongs to a study of blood T cell repertoires in COVID-19. Study-wide context: Samples came from the United States, Italy and Spain, spanning acute and convalescent COVID-19. Sources were T cells, B-cell-depleted T cells, or PBMCs; the material itself was cDNA or gDNA.

The material sequenced was peripheral blood. The TCR was taken from a human donor in a cohort sampled during active COVID-19. This chain connects TRBV3-1 (or the pseudogene TRBV3-2) to TRBJ2-7, with 7 bases lining up with TRBD2. In DNA, the CDR3 is TGTGCCAGCAGCCAAGATGGGGGGGTCTACGAGCAGTACTTC. Protein sequence: CASSQDGGVYEQYF.